Included here is one TCR beta chain sequence, with context. The sample is drawn from a study of blood T cell repertoires in COVID-19. V lost 5 bases and J 5 bases, leaving 18 bases between the germline ends. Germline assignment: CDR1 LNHNV and CDR2 YYDKDF (reference sequence). The CDR3 totals 16 residues. Here immunoSEQ multiplex PCR was the method, and the copy in TCRdb shows in-frame clones only, minus some. The sample consists of under 250,000 clones, almost 85% of them appearing once. The rearrangement uses TRBV15 and TRBJ1-4, with D tentatively TRBD1 (6 bases). The sequence was obtained from a man aged 50 to 60 with acute or convalescent COVID-19. Specimen: peripheral blood. CDR3 sequence: CATSHSRQVINEKLFF. CDR3 in DNA: TGTGCCACCAGCCACTCTAGACAGGTGATAAATGAAAAACTGTTTTTT.